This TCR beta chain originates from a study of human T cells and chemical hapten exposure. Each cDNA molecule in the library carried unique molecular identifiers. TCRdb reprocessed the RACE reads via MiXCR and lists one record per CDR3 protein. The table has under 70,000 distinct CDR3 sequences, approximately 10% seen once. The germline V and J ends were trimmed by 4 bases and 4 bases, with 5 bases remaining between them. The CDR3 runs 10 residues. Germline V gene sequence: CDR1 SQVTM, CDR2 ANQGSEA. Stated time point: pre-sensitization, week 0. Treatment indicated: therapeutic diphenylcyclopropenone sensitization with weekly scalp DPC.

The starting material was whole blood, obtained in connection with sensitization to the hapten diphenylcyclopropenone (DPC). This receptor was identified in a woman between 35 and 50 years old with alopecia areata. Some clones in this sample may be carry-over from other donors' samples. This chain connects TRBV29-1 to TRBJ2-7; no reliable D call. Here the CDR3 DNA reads TGCAGCGTTGTCCATTACGAGCAGTACTTC. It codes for CSVVHYEQYF.